This is a list of T cell receptor beta chains from one sample in a study of blood T cell repertoires in COVID-19. Using immunoSEQ multiplex PCR, the repertoire was profiled, and TCRdb retains in-frame clones only, with some absent. The table lists around 270,000 clones, roughly 89% of them singletons. The sequenced sample consisted of peripheral blood. The origin of the receptors is a man aged 35 to 55 with acute or convalescent COVID-19. Each CDR3 is given without its conserved first and last residue.

TRBJ2-2 TRBV3-1/TRBV3-2 ASSPGQVNTGELF
TRBJ2-1 TRBV6-5 ASSPDRDEQF
TRBJ2-7 TRBV6-5 ASRRDGTNYEQY
TRBJ2-3 TRBV3-1/TRBV3-2 ASSQPSTGSRTDTQY
TRBJ1-1 TRBV7-8 ASSLGLGVIGEAF
TRBJ2-1 TRBV12-3/TRBV12-4 ASSLDGEQF
TRBJ1-4 TRBV11-2 ASSFRGTGREKLF
TRBJ1-1 TRBV5-1 ASSLSSLPNTEAF
TRBJ1-2 TRBV30 AWSGTGEGYT
TRBJ1-1 TRBV28 ASSFGQSNTEAF
TRBJ2-3 TRBV9 ASSVSGGALDTQY
TRBJ1-2 TRBV19 ASSPLGSNYGYT
TRBJ1-4 TRBV9 ASSLRGQGATNEKLF
TRBJ2-1 TRBV12-3/TRBV12-4 ASSTGGLDEQF
TRBJ1-4 TRBV20-1 SGQGGEKLF
TRBJ1-2 TRBV5-4 ASSPDRTGGWGYT
TRBJ1-2 TRBV30 AWSVLINYGYT
TRBJ1-2 TRBV4-1 ASSQELTGSNYGYT
TRBJ2-4 TRBV15 ATSREIDTDRGGENIQY
TRBJ2-1 TRBV12-3/TRBV12-4 ASSLGTGIEF
TRBJ2-3 TRBV7-2 ASSLEVSGVTDTQY
TRBJ2-7 TRBV5-1 ASSSNPGMASYEQY
TRBJ2-7 TRBV29-1 SVEGSAAQPTYEQY
TRBJ1-1 TRBV5-4 ASSTGGVRTEAF
TRBJ1-1 TRBV30 ALYPVSAAEAF
TRBJ1-3 TRBV19 ASADRSGNTIY
TRBJ2-6 TRBV6-5 ASRELSGANVLT
TRBJ2-1 TRBV7-2 ASRPPGRGSSLYNEQF
TRBJ2-7 TRBV11-3 ASSPRTGSHEQY
TRBJ2-1 TRBV6-5 ASSMTGQF
TRBJ2-3 TRBV5-5 ASSLGQSTDTQY
TRBJ1-4 TRBV5-1 ASSLEQGNEKLF
TRBJ1-2 TRBV12-3/TRBV12-4 ASSLTGRSGYT
TRBJ1-3 TRBV19 ASSTRVTSGNTIY
TRBJ1-4 TRBV6-5 ASMDTGANEKLF
TRBJ1-6 TRBV12-2 ASRPESQGIYNSPLH
TRBJ1-2 TRBV5-8 ASSLDSRPYT
TRBJ1-3 TRBV9 ASSQTGGGNTIY
TRBJ2-1 TRBV19 ASSIAGTSGGVYNEQF
TRBJ1-1 TRBV7-3 ASSQTPTGEAF
TRBJ1-2 TRBV6-5 ASSSPGTGNDGYT
TRBJ1-2 TRBV6-4 ASSPYDRNYGYT
TRBJ1-4 TRBV9 ASSVQDTTNEKLF
TRBJ1-2 TRBV24-1 ATSDNAQSFYGYT
TRBJ2-2 TRBV6-6 ASSISGGGTGELF
TRBJ1-6 TRBV5-4 ASSLVDRNSPLH
TRBJ2-3 TRBV20-1 SARDRVTQY